The rows below give T cell receptor beta chains drawn from one sample of a study of cytomegalovirus exposure and HLA in healthy donors. TCRdb's copy holds only in-frame clones and misses some; the assay was immunoSEQ multiplex PCR. The sample shows 100,000 or so clones, around 15% of them seen only once. Specimen: PBMCs. Source of these receptors: a female donor in good health and CMV-seronegative. CDR3s include the opening cysteine and the closing phenylalanine or tryptophan. A D gene is named only where the DNA matches it firmly. The size field is filled for only some rows; it gives once, few, many or a size class.

CDR3nt	CDR3aa	abundance	v_gene	j_gene	len	d_gene
TGTGCAAGTCGCGCAGAGTTAGGGGGCTACGAGCAGTACTTC	CASRAELGGYEQYF	.	TRBV12-2	TRBJ2-7	14	.
TGCGCCAGCAGCCAAGGGGGGGGCATGAACACTGAAGCTTTCTTT	CASSQGGGMNTEAFF	.	TRBV4-3	TRBJ1-1	15	.
TGTGCCAGCAGCTTGGGTTCGGCCACAGGTCTATATAATTCACCCCTCCACTTT	CASSLGSATGLYNSPLHF	.	TRBV5-4	TRBJ1-6	18	.
TGTGCCAGCAGCTTAGGCTGGGAGGACACTGAAGCTTTCTTT	CASSLGWEDTEAFF	few	TRBV13	TRBJ1-1	14	.
TGTGCCAGCTCACCACCTACAGGGTTTAATTCACCCCTCCACTTT	CASSPPTGFNSPLHF	.	TRBV18	TRBJ1-6	15	.
TGTGCCAGCAGTGACTCCGGGACTAGCGATATCAATGAGCAGTTCTTC	CASSDSGTSDINEQFF	.	TRBV6-4	TRBJ2-1	16	TRBD2
TGCGCCAGCAGCCAAGATGGGGGGGCCGGTGAAAAACTGTTTTTT	CASSQDGGAGEKLFF	.	TRBV4-3	TRBJ1-4	15	.
TGTGCCAGCAGCCGACTAGCGGGAGAAGGCCATGAGCAGTTCTTC	CASSRLAGEGHEQFF	few	TRBV6-5	TRBJ2-1	15	TRBD2
TGTGCCAGCAGCGTGGGAGGGGACCCTGCCTACGAGCAGTACTTC	CASSVGGDPAYEQYF	.	TRBV9	TRBJ2-7	15	TRBD2
TGCGCCAGCAGCTTGGGACCGGGACAGCCCCAGCATTTT	CASSLGPGQPQHF	few	TRBV5-1	TRBJ1-5	13	.
TGCGCCAGCAGCCAAGACACCGCGAGCACAGATACGCAGTATTTT	CASSQDTASTDTQYF	.	TRBV4-3	TRBJ2-3	15	.
TGTGCCAGCAGCCCCATAGGGGGCGGCTGGGGAACAGATACGCAGTATTTT	CASSPIGGGWGTDTQYF	few	TRBV9	TRBJ2-3	17	TRBD1
TGTGCCACCTGGGGGGGAGCTCAGCCCCAGCATTTT	CATWGGAQPQHF	.	TRBV19	TRBJ1-5	12	.
TGTGCCAGCAGCCGACAGGGGGCCGACGAGCAGTACTTC	CASSRQGADEQYF	.	TRBV7-2	TRBJ2-7	13	TRBD1
TGTGCCAGCAGCCCGGGGAGTTACCGACGGGATTCACCCCTCCACTTT	CASSPGSYRRDSPLHF	few	TRBV7-9	TRBJ1-6	16	.
TGTGCCAGCAGTCCTATCGAGGACAACACAGATACGCAGTATTTT	CASSPIEDNTDTQYF	.	TRBV28	TRBJ2-3	15	.
TGTGCCATCAGTGAGCCCGGGACTGATAATTCACCCCTCCACTTT	CAISEPGTDNSPLHF	.	TRBV10-3	TRBJ1-6	15	.
TGCGCCAGCAGCCGGGGGGGCTCGGCAGATACGCAGTATTTT	CASSRGGSADTQYF	.	TRBV4-3	TRBJ2-3	14	.
TGTGCCAGTAGTATACGGGGGAATGGTATCTATGGCTACACCTTC	CASSIRGNGIYGYTF	.	TRBV19	TRBJ1-2	15	.
TGCGCCAGCAGCCCCGGAGCGGCCTCTAGCACAGATACGCAGTATTTT	CASSPGAASSTDTQYF	once	TRBV5-1	TRBJ2-3	16	.
TGTGCCAGCAGCGAAAGCTCCACGACATTTGGCTACACCTTC	CASSESSTTFGYTF	.	TRBV9	TRBJ1-2	14	.
TGTGCCAGCAGCTTAGTGAGCAGTGGGGAGTATGGCTACACCTTC	CASSLVSSGEYGYTF	.	TRBV7-9	TRBJ1-2	15	.
TGTGCCAGCAGCTTAGGAGGGGGCTATGGCTACACCTTC	CASSLGGGYGYTF	.	TRBV7-2	TRBJ1-2	13	.
TGTGCCTGCAGGGGGTCCTACGAGCAGTACTTC	CACRGSYEQYF	few	TRBV30	TRBJ2-7	11	TRBD1
TGTGCCAGCAGTCTAGACGGAGTTAGAGGAAGGACTGAAGCTTTCTTT	CASSLDGVRGRTEAFF	few	TRBV7-2	TRBJ1-1	16	.
TGTGCCAGCAGCTTGGTGGGCCCTACCTACGAGCAGTACTTC	CASSLVGPTYEQYF	.	TRBV5-6	TRBJ2-7	14	.
TGTGCCACCAGCCCGACTAGCGGGAGGCGCAATGAGCAGTTCTTC	CATSPTSGRRNEQFF	.	TRBV15	TRBJ2-1	15	TRBD2
TGTGCCAGCAGCGGGGCTTATGGCTACACCTTC	CASSGAYGYTF	.	TRBV5-6	TRBJ1-2	11	.
TGTGCCAGCAGCTTGGGGTCGGGACAGCCAACCTACGAGCAGTACTTC	CASSLGSGQPTYEQYF	.	TRBV11-2	TRBJ2-7	16	TRBD1
TGTGCCTGGGAAAGAGGGGGAAGAGGTACTGAAGCTTTCTTT	CAWERGGRGTEAFF	.	TRBV30	TRBJ1-1	14	.
TGTGCCTGGAGCCTTAGACAGGGGGCCTTCTATGGCTACACCTTC	CAWSLRQGAFYGYTF	few	TRBV30	TRBJ1-2	15	TRBD1
TGTGCCATCAGTGATCGGGGCACTGAAGCTTTCTTT	CAISDRGTEAFF	.	TRBV10-3	TRBJ1-1	12	.
TGTGCCAGCAGTGCGGGACTAGCGGGGGCAGATACGCAGTATTTT	CASSAGLAGADTQYF	.	TRBV2	TRBJ2-3	15	TRBD2
TGTGCCAGCAGCAACGAACTAGCGAACACCGGGGAGCTGTTTTTT	CASSNELANTGELFF	few	TRBV5-4	TRBJ2-2	15	.
TGCGCCAGCAGTCAATGCACAGGGGAAGGACCCTACAATGAGCAGTTCTTC	CASSQCTGEGPYNEQFF	.	TRBV23-1	TRBJ2-1	17	TRBD1
TGTGCCACCAGCAGCAGACAGAACACTGAAGCTTTCTTT	CATSSRQNTEAFF	few	TRBV15	TRBJ1-1	13	.
TGCGCCAGCAGCCAGACCTGGGACAGATCCTACGAGCAGTACTTC	CASSQTWDRSYEQYF	few	TRBV4-3	TRBJ2-7	15	TRBD1
TGTGCCAGCAGTCTTCCCCGGGACAGCAACACTGAAGCTTTCTTT	CASSLPRDSNTEAFF	.	TRBV28	TRBJ1-1	15	TRBD1
TGCGCCAGCAGCCCCCAGGGGTCGGGGTACTCCTACGAGCAGTACTTC	CASSPQGSGYSYEQYF	.	TRBV4-1	TRBJ2-7	16	.
TGTGCCAGCAGCATGGCGGGGGGGCCTTACAATGAGCAGTTCTTC	CASSMAGGPYNEQFF	.	TRBV7-2	TRBJ2-1	15	TRBD2
TGTGCCAGCAGTTTAGAGTTTACCGGGGAGCTGTTTTTT	CASSLEFTGELFF	.	TRBV28	TRBJ2-2	13	.
TGTGCCAGCAGCTTAGGCCGTGTTGCCGGCTACGAGCAGTACTTC	CASSLGRVAGYEQYF	.	TRBV13	TRBJ2-7	15	.